The clone carrying this T cell receptor (beta chain) was seen ten or more times. Its matching antigen is unknown. Axillary draining lymph nodes of breast cancer patients supplied the node samples. The data belong to a study of breast tumors, draining lymph nodes, adjacent tissues. Notes on the study in general: Compared with lymph nodes, tumors were less diverse; compared with nontumor tissue, more. Tumor and nontumor repertoires were significantly more similar in luminal-like than in basal-like breast cancer.

TCRdb fed the multiplex PCR reads into MiXCR, producing one record per CDR3 protein. Of some 230,000 distinct CDR3 sequences in the sample, under 40% were seen once. Sequences were obtained from axillary lymph node tissue. The TCR comes from a female donor with breast cancer. Some clones in this sample may be carry-over from other donors' samples.

CDR3 sequence: CATSRDGRLQETQYF. CDR3 coding DNA: TGTGCCACCAGCAGAGATGGGAGGCTCCAAGAGACCCAGTACTTC. This chain uses TRBV15 with TRBJ2-5, with TRBD2 as a possible D gene (6 bases). This CDR3 comprises 15 residues. The germline V and J ends were trimmed by 0 bases and 1 base, with 9 bases remaining between them. The germline gives CDR1 LNHNV, CDR2 YYDKDF (reference sequence).